This T cell receptor beta chain is drawn from a study of Ad26.COV2.S vaccination and SARS-CoV-2 variants. Repertoires were generated with immunoSEQ multiplex PCR, while TCRdb's copy carries only in-frame clones and drops some. Of more than 300,000 clones in the sample, around 89% are singletons; the top ten hold approximately 4.5%. CDR1 and CDR2 from the germline V gene are SNHLY and FYNNEI. The CDR3 has 13 residues. The V segment lost 6 bases and the J segment 5 bases; nucleotides outside the gene matches: 7. As to treatment: about 20 received Ad26.COV2.S at low or high dose, single or two shots; 5 received placebo; per-sample allocation not given. Samples came from day 63 after the first vaccine or placebo injection.

This chain joins TRBV2 and TRBJ2-7; 7 positions agree with TRBD1. The sample was peripheral blood, taken in a trial of Ad26.COV2.S vaccine versus placebo. The origin of this receptor is a person aged 18 to 65 who received the Ad26.COV2.S COVID-19 vaccine or a placebo. DNA for the CDR3: TGTGCCAGCAGCCTCGACAGGGTCCACGAGCAGTACTTC. This codes for CASSLDRVHEQYF.